This passage covers 4 T cell receptor beta chains from one sample sequenced in a study of T cells after yellow fever vaccination. Each CDR3 protein is one row after TCRdb ran MiXCR on the 5' RACE reads. The repertoire holds a few hundred thousand distinct CDR3 sequences, with roughly 4% as singletons. The material sequenced was PBMCs, taken 5 days after the yellow fever booster vaccination. Receptors originate from a man aged 18 to 30 who received the YFV17D yellow fever vaccine.

This chain uses TRBV20-1 with TRBJ2-7, with 10 bases that match TRBD1. The junction had 7 bases not matched to a gene; V was cut back by 4 bases and J by 4 bases. Germline V gives CDR1 DFQATT, CDR2 SNEGSKA (reference sequence). CDR3 length: 14 residues. The CDR3: CSATPGTGAYEQYV. CDR3 DNA sequence: TGCAGTGCTACTCCCGGGACAGGGGCTTACGAGCAGTACGTC.

The rearrangement uses TRBV11-2 and TRBJ1-6; D perhaps matches TRBD1 (5 bases). CDR1 is SGHAT and CDR2 is FQNNGV in the germline V gene. The CDR3 is 15 residues long. Trimming took off 1 base at V and 10 bases at J, with 14 bases between the two ends. CDR3 sequence (DNA): TGTGCCAGCAGCTTAGGCCCGGGGCTTCGCTCACCCCTCCACTTT. It codes for CASSLGPGLRSPLHF.

This clonotype came up many times. The CDR3 reads CASSGLTSTDTQYF. CDR3 DNA sequence: TGCGCCAGCTCGGGTTTGACTAGCACAGATACGCAGTATTTT. This sequence joins TRBV5-1 and TRBJ2-3; D gene ambiguous. With 7 bases removed from V and 0 bases from J, the gap between germline ends came to 12 bases. CDR3 size: 14 residues. CDR1 is SGHRS, CDR2 YFSETQ, per germline. Full variable domain (rest looked up from reference TRBV5-1 and TRBJ2-3): KAGVTQTPRYLIKTRGQQVTLSCSPISGHRSVSWYQQTPGQGLQFLFEYFSETQRNKGNFPGRFSGRQFSNSRSEMNVSTLELGDSALYLCASSGLTSTDTQYFGPGTRLTVL.

This clonotype was counted a few times. The rearrangement links TRBV7-2 to TRBJ2-3; 9 positions match TRBD2. Germline values: CDR1 SGHTA, CDR2 FQGNSA. CDR3 length: 16 residues. Trimming cost V 5 bases and J 6 bases; bases outside gene matches: 12. In DNA, the CDR3 is TGTGCCAGCAGCCTAGTCCTGCGGGGGGGAGGGGATACGCAGTATTTT. Residues: CASSLVLRGGGDTQYF.